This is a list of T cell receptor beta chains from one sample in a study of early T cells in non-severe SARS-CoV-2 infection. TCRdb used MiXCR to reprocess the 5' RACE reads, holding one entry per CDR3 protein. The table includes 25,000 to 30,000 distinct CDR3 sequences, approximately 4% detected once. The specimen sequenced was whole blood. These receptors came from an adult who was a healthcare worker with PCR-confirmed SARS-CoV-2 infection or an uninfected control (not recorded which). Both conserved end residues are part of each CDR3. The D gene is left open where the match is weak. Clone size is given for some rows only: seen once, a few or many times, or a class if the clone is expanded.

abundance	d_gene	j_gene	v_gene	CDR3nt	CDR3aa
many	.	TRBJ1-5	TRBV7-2	TGTGCCAGCAGCGCCCGTAGTGGACAGCCCCAGCATTTT	CASSARSGQPQHF
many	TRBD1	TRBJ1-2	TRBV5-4	TGTGCCAGCAGCCTCCGGACAGGGCTGCCTGGGGGCTACACCTTC	CASSLRTGLPGGYTF
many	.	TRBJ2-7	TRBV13	TGTGCCAGCAGCTTATGGACCGAGCCAAGGGGAGAGCAGTACTTC	CASSLWTEPRGEQYF
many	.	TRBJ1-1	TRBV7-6	TGTGCCAGCAGCTTAGGGCAGGGGACGCGGGCTTTCTTT	CASSLGQGTRAFF
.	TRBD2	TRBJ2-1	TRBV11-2	TGTGCCAGCAGCCGGACTAGCGGGAGGTATGAGCAGTTCTTC	CASSRTSGRYEQFF
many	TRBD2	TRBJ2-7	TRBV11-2	TGTGCCAGCAGCTCGGGACTAGTTTACGAGCAGTACTTC	CASSSGLVYEQYF
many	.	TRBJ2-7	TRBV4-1	TGCGCCAGCAGCCAAGAGATTTACTCCTACGAGCAGTACTTC	CASSQEIYSYEQYF
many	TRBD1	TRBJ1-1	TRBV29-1	TGCAGCGTTGAAGGGACAGGGGGCACTGAAGCTTTCTTT	CSVEGTGGTEAFF
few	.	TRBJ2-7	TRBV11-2	TGTGCCAGCAGCCGTGCTTACGAGCCGTACTTC	CASSRAYEPYF
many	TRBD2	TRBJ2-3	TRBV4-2	TGTGCCAGCAGCCTAAGCGGGAGCCCTTTCCTTAACACAGATACGCAGTATTTT	CASSLSGSPFLNTDTQYF
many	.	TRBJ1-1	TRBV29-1	TGCAGCGTTTTCCCCACTGAAGCTTTCTTT	CSVFPTEAFF
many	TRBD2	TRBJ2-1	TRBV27	TGTGCCAGCAGTCCCCGACTAGCGGGCCACTACAATGAGCAGTTCTTC	CASSPRLAGHYNEQFF
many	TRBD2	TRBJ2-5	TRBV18	TGTGCCAGCTCGGCCGGGACTAGCGGGGGTTACCAAGAGACCCAGTACTTC	CASSAGTSGGYQETQYF
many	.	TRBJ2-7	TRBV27	TGTGCCAGCAGTTTTACCAGGGACTCCTACGAGCAGTACTTC	CASSFTRDSYEQYF
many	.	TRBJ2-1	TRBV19	TGTGCCAGTAGTATAGATTCGGCGAGCACCTACAATGAGCAGTTCTTC	CASSIDSASTYNEQFF
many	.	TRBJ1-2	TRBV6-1	TGTGCCAGCGGATTGTGGGCCTACTACACCTTC	CASGLWAYYTF
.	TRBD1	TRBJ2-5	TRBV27	TGTGCCAGCAGTCTCGGACGGGCAGGGGGAACCCAGTACTTC	CASSLGRAGGTQYF
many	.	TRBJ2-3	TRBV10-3	TGTGCCATCAGTGAGTCTTTCGGACCGCACACAGATACGCAGTATTTT	CAISESFGPHTDTQYF
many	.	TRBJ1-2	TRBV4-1	TGCGCCAGCAGCCAAGAAGTTAACTATGGCTACACCTTC	CASSQEVNYGYTF
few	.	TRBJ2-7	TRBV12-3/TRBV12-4	TGTGCCAGCAGTTTAGTCTCCGAATACGAGCAGTACTTC	CASSLVSEYEQYF
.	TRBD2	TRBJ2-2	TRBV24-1	TGTGCCACCAGTGAGGGGACCGGGACTAGTTACACCGGGGAGCTGTTTTTT	CATSEGTGTSYTGELFF
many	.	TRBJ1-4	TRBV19	TGTGCCAGTAGTAGCACGAAACTGTTTTTT	CASSSTKLFF
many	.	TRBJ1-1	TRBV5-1	TGCGCCAGCAGCTTGATCGGCACTGAAGCTTTCTTT	CASSLIGTEAFF
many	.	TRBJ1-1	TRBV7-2	TGTGCCAGCAGCTTAGGAGGTGCCTCGGGTTCTGAAGCTTTCTTT	CASSLGGASGSEAFF
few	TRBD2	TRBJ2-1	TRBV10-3	TGTGCCTCAGGACTAGCGGGGGAGAGTGAGCAGTTCTTC	CASGLAGESEQFF
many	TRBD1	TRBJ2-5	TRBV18	TGTGCCAGCTCACACCGGGACAGGGTCGGGTCAGAGACCCAGTACTTC	CASSHRDRVGSETQYF
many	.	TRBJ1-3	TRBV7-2	TGTGCCAGCAGCTTCCCGTCGGTCCTCTCTGGAAACACCATATATTTT	CASSFPSVLSGNTIYF
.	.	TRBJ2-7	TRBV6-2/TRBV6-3	TGTGCCAGCAGTTCCAGGTCCCCCAGGGGAAGGTACGAGCAGTACTTC	CASSSRSPRGRYEQYF
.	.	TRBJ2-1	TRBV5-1	TGCGCCAGCAGCTTGAAGGGGACCCCCTCCTACAATGAGCAGTTCTTC	CASSLKGTPSYNEQFF
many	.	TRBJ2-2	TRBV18	TGTGCCAGCTCACCTGACCTGCCTGGGTTCACCGGGGAGCTGTTTTTT	CASSPDLPGFTGELFF
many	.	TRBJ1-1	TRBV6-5	TGTGCCAGCAGTTACTCGAGTCAGCTAATCCTCGGGACTGAAGCTTTCTTT	CASSYSSQLILGTEAFF
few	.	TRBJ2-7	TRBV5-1	TGCGCCAGCAGCTTGTCTTCAGGGTTCGAGCAGTACTTC	CASSLSSGFEQYF
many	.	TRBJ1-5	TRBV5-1	TGCGCCAGCAGCTTGGCGGGTGGGGATCAGCCCCAGCATTTT	CASSLAGGDQPQHF
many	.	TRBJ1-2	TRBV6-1	TGTGCCAGCAGCCCCGGGGAAGGCGGCTATGGCTACACCTTC	CASSPGEGGYGYTF
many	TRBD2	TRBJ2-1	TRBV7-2	TGTGCCAGCCTCCGGGACTACTACAATGAGCAGTTCTTC	CASLRDYYNEQFF
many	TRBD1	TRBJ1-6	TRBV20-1	TGCAGTGCTAGGCGATCGTGGGACAGGGGATCACCCCTCCACTTT	CSARRSWDRGSPLHF